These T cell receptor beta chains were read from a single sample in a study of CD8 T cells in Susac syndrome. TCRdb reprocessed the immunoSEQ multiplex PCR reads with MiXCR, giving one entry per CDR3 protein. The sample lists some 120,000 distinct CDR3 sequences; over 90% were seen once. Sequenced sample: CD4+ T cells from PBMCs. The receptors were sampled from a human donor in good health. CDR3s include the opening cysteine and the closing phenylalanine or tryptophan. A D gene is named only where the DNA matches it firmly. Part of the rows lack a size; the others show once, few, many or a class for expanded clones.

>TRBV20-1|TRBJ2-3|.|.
TGCAGTGCTAGGACTAGTCGGGATACGCAGTATTTT
CSARTSRDTQYF
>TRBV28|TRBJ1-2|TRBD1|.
TGTGCCAGCAGTTTTCAACCGCCAGGGGGTGGCTACACCTTC
CASSFQPPGGGYTF
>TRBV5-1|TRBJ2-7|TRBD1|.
TGCGCCAGCAGCCCAAAGCCGGGACAGGGATGGAACGAGCAGTACTTC
CASSPKPGQGWNEQYF
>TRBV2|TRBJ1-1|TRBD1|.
TGTGCCAGCAGTGGGGGGCCAGGGGGGCGCGGGAAGGCAGCTTTCTTT
CASSGGPGGRGKAAFF
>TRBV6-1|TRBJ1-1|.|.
TGTGCCAGCAGTGGGCAGGGCTTACCGAACACTGAAGCTTTCTTT
CASSGQGLPNTEAFF
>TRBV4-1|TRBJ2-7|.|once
TGCGCCAGCAGCCAGAGTTCAAGTGCGATGCGGGTGAGCTCCTACGAGCAGTACTTC
CASSQSSSAMRVSSYEQYF
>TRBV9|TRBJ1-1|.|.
TGTGCCAGCAGCCCATGGAGAGGGAACACTGAAGCTTTCTTT
CASSPWRGNTEAFF
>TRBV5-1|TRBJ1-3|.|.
TGCGCCAGCAGCCCCGGGACCGGAAACACCATATATTTT
CASSPGTGNTIYF
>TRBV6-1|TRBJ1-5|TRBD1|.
TGTGCCAGCAAACAGGACAGGGGGCGTAGAGGCAATCAGCCCCAGCATTTT
CASKQDRGRRGNQPQHF
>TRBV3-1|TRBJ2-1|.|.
TGTGCCAGCAGCCAAGGGACGGTTAAGCAGTTCTTC
CASSQGTVKQFF
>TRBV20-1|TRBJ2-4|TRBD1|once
TGCAGTGCGCTCGACAGGGGGCGATCCAAAAACATTCAGTACTTC
CSALDRGRSKNIQYF
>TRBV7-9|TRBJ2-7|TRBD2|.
TGTGCCAGCAGCCTCCCGGGACTAGCGGGAGCCTACGAGCAGTACTTC
CASSLPGLAGAYEQYF
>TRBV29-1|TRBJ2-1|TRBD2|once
TGCAGCGTTGGACTAGCGGGAGCCTACAATGAGCAGTTCTTC
CSVGLAGAYNEQFF
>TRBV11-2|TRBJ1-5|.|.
TGTGCCAGCAGCCCGGATAGCACAGTGCCCAATCAGCCCCAGCATTTT
CASSPDSTVPNQPQHF
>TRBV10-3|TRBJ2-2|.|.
TGTGCCATCAGTGAGTCGGGACTGGCCGGGGAGCTGTTTTTT
CAISESGLAGELFF
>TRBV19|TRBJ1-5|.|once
TGTGCCGCGAGGGGGGGTCCGAGCAATCAGCCCCAGCATTTT
CAARGGPSNQPQHF
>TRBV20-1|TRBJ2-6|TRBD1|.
TGCAGTGCAGACAGGGGGTCTGGGGCCAACGTCCTGACTTTC
CSADRGSGANVLTF
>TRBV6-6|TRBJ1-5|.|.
TGTGCCAGCAGTTATGGATCGGCAGGGAACAATCAGCCCCAGCATTTT
CASSYGSAGNNQPQHF
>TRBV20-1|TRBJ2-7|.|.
TGCAGTGCTAGAGATCGGGTCTTCGGCGCGAGCTCCTACGAGCAGTACTTC
CSARDRVFGASSYEQYF
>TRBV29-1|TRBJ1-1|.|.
TGCAGCGTTCATAGTGGGAGTGAAGCTTTCTTT
CSVHSGSEAFF
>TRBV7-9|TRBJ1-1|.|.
TGTGCCAGCAGCTTAGGTAGTGGGGGCCAGGCTGAAGCTTTCTTT
CASSLGSGGQAEAFF
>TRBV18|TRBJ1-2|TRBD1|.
TGTGCCAGCTCACTCTCGGCGGTGGACAGGGGGGATCGGGCTGAGAGTGGCTACACCTTC
CASSLSAVDRGDRAESGYTF
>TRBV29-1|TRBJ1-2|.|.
TGCAGCGCCGCGGAGGGGATACCCTATGGCTACACCTTC
CSAAEGIPYGYTF
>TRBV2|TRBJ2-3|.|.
TGTGCCAGCAGTAGAGACAGCCTCGGCACAGATACGCAGTATTTT
CASSRDSLGTDTQYF
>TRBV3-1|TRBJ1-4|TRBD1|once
TGTGCCAGCAGCCAAGTCTGGACAGGTCGGTCTCGAAAACTGTTTTTT
CASSQVWTGRSRKLFF
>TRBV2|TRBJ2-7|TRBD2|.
TGTGCCACCCGGACTAGCGGTTCCTACGAGCAGTACTTC
CATRTSGSYEQYF
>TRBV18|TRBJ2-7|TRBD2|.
TGTGCCAGCTCACCACCGTCGCGGGGGAACTCCTACGAGCAGTACTTC
CASSPPSRGNSYEQYF
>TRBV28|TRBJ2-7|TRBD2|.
TGTGCCAGCAGAGCTAGCGGGAGAGACTACGAGCAGTACTTC
CASRASGRDYEQYF
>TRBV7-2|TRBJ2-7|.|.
TGTGCCAGCAGCTCCACGACAGAGAGACCCTACGAGCAGTACTTC
CASSSTTERPYEQYF
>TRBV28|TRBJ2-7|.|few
TGTGCCAGCAGTTTATGGTCCTACGAGCAGTACTTC
CASSLWSYEQYF
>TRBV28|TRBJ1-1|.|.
TGTGCCAGCAGTCGGGCCCGATGGAAAATGAACACTGAAGCTTTCTTT
CASSRARWKMNTEAFF
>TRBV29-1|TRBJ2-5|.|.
TGCAGCGTTCACACAGATAGGGAGACCCAGTACTTC
CSVHTDRETQYF
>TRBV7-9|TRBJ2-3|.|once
TGTGCCAGCAGCACCACTAAGACTAGCACAGATACGCAGTATTTT
CASSTTKTSTDTQYF
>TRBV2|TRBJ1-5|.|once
TGTGCCAGCAGTGCCCCGGGGGACGGCAATCAGCCCCAGCATTTT
CASSAPGDGNQPQHF
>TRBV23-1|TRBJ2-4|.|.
TGCGCCAGCATCGGGTTCAGGAGACTAGCCAAAAACATTCAGTACTTC
CASIGFRRLAKNIQYF
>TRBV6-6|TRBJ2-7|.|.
TGTGCCAGCAGTTACTGGGGTTCCTCCTACGAGCAGTACTTC
CASSYWGSSYEQYF
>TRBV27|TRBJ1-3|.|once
TGTGCCAGCAGTTCGCAGGGTGGAAACACCATATATTTT
CASSSQGGNTIYF
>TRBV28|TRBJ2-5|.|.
TGTGCCAGCAGTTCCACTAGGACCCAGTACTTC
CASSSTRTQYF
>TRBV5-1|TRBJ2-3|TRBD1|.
TGCGCCAGCAGCCGTACAGGGGACAACGCAGATACGCAGTATTTT
CASSRTGDNADTQYF
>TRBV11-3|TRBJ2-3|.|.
TGTGCCAGCAAGGAGGGGGGCACAGATACGCAGTATTTT
CASKEGGTDTQYF